Sequencing of this T cell receptor beta chain was carried out in a study of patients and donors after allogeneic stem cell transplantation. This clonotype was observed a handful of times. V was trimmed by 5 bases and J by 1 base, leaving 12 bases between them. This CDR3 comprises 14 residues. TCRdb re-called the RT-PCR reads with MiXCR, one entry per CDR3 protein. The repertoire holds 200,000 to 250,000 distinct CDR3 sequences, with around 14% as singletons. The chain recombines TRBV12-3 or TRBV12-4 with TRBJ2-7, with a tentative D call TRBD1 (6 bases). The sequenced sample was blood, either unsorted or a sorted T cell fraction (not recorded which). This receptor was obtained from a human donor who was either an allogeneic HSCT recipient or a stem cell or donor lymphocyte infusion donor (not recorded which). It is not recorded whose cells these are; they may come from a transplant donor. CDR3: CASSLNRESYEQYF. For the CDR3, the DNA is TGTGCCAGCAGTCTAAACAGGGAGTCCTACGAGCAGTACTTC.